Listed below are T cell receptor beta chains from one sample, sequenced in a study of blood T cell repertoires in COVID-19. Generated by immunoSEQ multiplex PCR, the TCRdb table keeps only in-frame clones and is missing some. Here the sample spans about 190,000 clones, 70% to 90% being singletons. Material: peripheral blood. These receptors came from a man aged 25-45 years with acute or convalescent COVID-19. The CDR3 runs from the conserved cysteine through the conserved F or W. Fields, in order: CDR3 DNA, CDR3 protein, clone size, J gene, V gene, D gene. The D gene is left open where the match is weak. Clone size is given for some rows only: seen once, a few or many times, or a class if the clone is expanded.

CDR3 DNA: TGTGCCAGCAGTTCCCAACTAGCGGGGTTCGCAGATACGCAGTATTTT; CDR3 protein: CASSSQLAGFADTQYF; clone size: .; J gene: TRBJ2-3; V gene: TRBV28; D gene: TRBD2
CDR3 DNA: TGTGCCATAGGACAGGGAGCTATAGCTGGCAATCAGCCCCAGCATTTT; CDR3 protein: CAIGQGAIAGNQPQHF; clone size: .; J gene: TRBJ1-5; V gene: TRBV10-3; D gene: TRBD1
CDR3 DNA: TGCAGTGCTAGTAGGGGGCAGGGTCAGCCCCAGCATTTT; CDR3 protein: CSASRGQGQPQHF; clone size: .; J gene: TRBJ1-5; V gene: TRBV20-1; D gene: TRBD1
CDR3 DNA: TGTGCCAGCAGCGTAGAAGGGGCCGGAAACACCATATATTTT; CDR3 protein: CASSVEGAGNTIYF; clone size: .; J gene: TRBJ1-3; V gene: TRBV9; D gene: .
CDR3 DNA: TGCGCCGGCAGCGCAAACTCGGATGGCTACACCTTC; CDR3 protein: CAGSANSDGYTF; clone size: .; J gene: TRBJ1-2; V gene: TRBV5-1; D gene: .
CDR3 DNA: TGCGCCAGCAGCCTGAACATGGGGCCCGGTCCTCCGTATGGCTACACCTTC; CDR3 protein: CASSLNMGPGPPYGYTF; clone size: .; J gene: TRBJ1-2; V gene: TRBV5-1; D gene: .
CDR3 DNA: TGTGCCAGCAGTCCGGGACTCATCCTCTACGAGCAGTACTTC; CDR3 protein: CASSPGLILYEQYF; clone size: .; J gene: TRBJ2-7; V gene: TRBV5-8; D gene: .
CDR3 DNA: TGTGCCAGCAGCTTAGGGGGGCCCGGAGAGACCCAGTACTTC; CDR3 protein: CASSLGGPGETQYF; clone size: .; J gene: TRBJ2-5; V gene: TRBV7-6; D gene: .
CDR3 DNA: TGTGCCAGCAGCTCCCAACACACCCCCATCCATGGCTACACCTTC; CDR3 protein: CASSSQHTPIHGYTF; clone size: .; J gene: TRBJ1-2; V gene: TRBV6-5; D gene: .
CDR3 DNA: TGCGCCAGCAGCCAAGATGGACAGGGTTTCACTAACTATGGCTACACCTTC; CDR3 protein: CASSQDGQGFTNYGYTF; clone size: few; J gene: TRBJ1-2; V gene: TRBV4-1; D gene: TRBD1
CDR3 DNA: TGTGCCAGCAGTACGACCACAGGGGGAAATCAGCCCCAGCATTTT; CDR3 protein: CASSTTTGGNQPQHF; clone size: .; J gene: TRBJ1-5; V gene: TRBV6-5; D gene: TRBD1